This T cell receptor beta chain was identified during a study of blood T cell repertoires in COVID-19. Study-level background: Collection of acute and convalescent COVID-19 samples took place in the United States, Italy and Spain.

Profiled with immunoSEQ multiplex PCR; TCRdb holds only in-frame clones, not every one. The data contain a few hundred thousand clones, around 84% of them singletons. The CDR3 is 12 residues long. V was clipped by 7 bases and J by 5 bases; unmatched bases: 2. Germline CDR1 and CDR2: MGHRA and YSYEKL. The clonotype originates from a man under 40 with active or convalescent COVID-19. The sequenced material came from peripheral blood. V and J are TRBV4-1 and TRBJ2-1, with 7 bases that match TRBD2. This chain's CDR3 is CASTGGDNEQFF. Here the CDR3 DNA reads TGCGCCAGCACTGGGGGGGACAATGAGCAGTTCTTC.